What follows is one T cell receptor (beta chain) and its context. This sample is drawn from a study of regulatory T cells in long-lasting Graves disease. Whole-study context: The criterion for persistent Graves' disease was over 5 years of antithyroid drugs with positive TSH receptor antibodies.

Researchers made TCR beta libraries by using iRepertoire HTBI primers and running Arm-PCR on CDR3 regions. TCRdb itself ran the multiplex PCR reads through MiXCR, one entry per CDR3 protein. The data show roughly 500,000 distinct CDR3 sequences, with around a fifth seen just once and over 6% held by the top ten. Described time point: persistent/refractory GD, antithyroid drugs over 5 years with positive TRAb. The TCR library used RNA extracted from PBMCs. Per American Thyroid Association guidelines, Graves' disease was diagnosed. Sequences were derived from peripheral blood mononuclear cells (PBMCs), sampled when the disease was refractory, from a patient treated with antithyroid drugs. The TCR was taken from a female donor with Graves disease.

The CDR3 DNA is TGTGCCAGCAGAGGACTAGCGGGGGGGCCCCAAAACATTCAGTACTTC. This gives the protein CASRGLAGGPQNIQYF. The genes are TRBV6-2 or TRBV6-3 and TRBJ2-4, with 15 bases fitting TRBD2. CDR3 length equals 16 residues. Germline loops: CDR1 MNHEY, CDR2 SVGEGT. With 6 bases clipped from V and 5 bases from J, the junction kept 5 bases outside the gene matches.